The rows below give T cell receptor beta chains drawn from one sample of a study of blood T cell repertoires in COVID-19. Assay: immunoSEQ multiplex PCR; the TCRdb copy retains only in-frame clones and omits some. The table shows hundreds of thousands of clones, with more than 70% occurring only once. Sequencing was done on a sample of peripheral blood. Receptors originate from a woman in her 30s with COVID-19, enrolled during active disease. CDR3s include the opening cysteine and the closing phenylalanine or tryptophan. The order of the fields is clone size, J gene, V gene, D gene, CDR3 protein, CDR3 DNA. A D gene is named only where the DNA matches it firmly. Expanded clones are given a class, and other clones once, few, many or no size at all.

- TRBJ1-1 TRBV6-5 TRBD1 CASSSTGDPEAFF TGTGCCAGCAGTTCAACAGGGGATCCTGAAGCTTTCTTT
- TRBJ2-3 TRBV24-1 TRBD1 CATSERDRGTQYF TGTGCCACCAGTGAACGGGACAGGGGTACGCAGTATTTT
- TRBJ1-1 TRBV6-6 - CASRVLDTLNTEAFF TGTGCCAGCAGGGTACTGGACACATTAAACACTGAAGCTTTCTTT
- TRBJ2-3 TRBV4-2 TRBD2 CASSPKRGSTDTQYF TGTGCCAGCAGCCCCAAGCGGGGTAGCACAGATACGCAGTATTTT
- TRBJ1-2 TRBV5-5 TRBD1 CASSPPGQGAYGYTF TGTGCCAGCAGCCCCCCGGGACAGGGGGCTTATGGCTACACCTTC
- TRBJ2-5 TRBV18 - CASSPTRETQYF TGTGCCAGCTCCCCCACGAGGGAGACCCAGTACTTC
few TRBJ2-1 TRBV11-2 - CASSLVDEQFF TGTGCCAGCAGCTTAGTCGATGAGCAGTTCTTC
- TRBJ2-5 TRBV3-1/TRBV3-2 TRBD1 CASSHGQVIRGPETQYF TGTGCCAGCAGCCACGGACAGGTTATAAGGGGTCCAGAGACCCAGTACTTC
- TRBJ2-3 TRBV28 - CASSYKGISADTQYF TGTGCCAGCAGTTATAAGGGGATTTCAGCAGATACGCAGTATTTT
- TRBJ1-2 TRBV4-1 TRBD1 CASSQDDRVNYGYTF TGCGCCAGCAGCCAAGATGACAGGGTTAACTATGGCTACACCTTC
- TRBJ2-5 TRBV7-2 - CASSFFGSQETQYF TGTGCCAGCAGCTTTTTTGGCAGCCAAGAGACCCAGTACTTC
- TRBJ1-3 TRBV15 - CATSRDPGNGNTIYF TGTGCCACCAGCAGAGACCCAGGCAACGGAAACACCATATATTTT
- TRBJ1-1 TRBV29-1 - CSVTGRAYTEAFF TGCAGCGTTACTGGCAGGGCCTACACTGAAGCTTTCTTT
- TRBJ2-3 TRBV15 - CATTGGYTDTQYF TGTGCCACGACTGGAGGTTACACAGATACGCAGTATTTT
- TRBJ2-3 TRBV27 - CASSLYFSDTQYF TGTGCCAGCAGTTTATATTTCTCAGATACGCAGTATTTT
once TRBJ1-4 TRBV6-5 TRBD1 CASSYGQGTNEKLFF TGTGCCAGCAGTTACGGACAGGGAACTAATGAAAAACTGTTTTTT
- TRBJ2-1 TRBV7-9 TRBD2 CASRPGLAGSAYNEQFF TGTGCCAGCAGACCGGGACTAGCGGGATCTGCCTACAATGAGCAGTTCTTC
- TRBJ2-1 TRBV5-4 TRBD1 CASTRGYEQFF TGTGCCAGCACCAGGGGGTATGAGCAGTTCTTC
- TRBJ2-1 TRBV7-9 TRBD2 CASSRLTYSGSYNEQFF TGTGCCAGCAGCCGACTAACTTATAGCGGGAGCTACAATGAGCAGTTCTTC
once TRBJ1-6 TRBV3-1/TRBV3-2 - CASSQDRETAGSYNSPLHF TGTGCCAGCAGCCAAGATAGGGAGACTGCGGGGTCCTATAATTCACCCCTCCACTTT
- TRBJ2-2 TRBV2 - CALGQTNTGELFF TGTGCCCTTGGACAGACGAACACCGGGGAGCTGTTTTTT
- TRBJ1-1 TRBV11-1 TRBD1 CASSVQGAHTEAFF TGTGCCAGCAGCGTACAGGGGGCCCACACTGAAGCTTTCTTT
few TRBJ2-2 TRBV6-6 TRBD2 CASSYILAGNTGELFF TGTGCCAGCAGTTACATCCTAGCGGGGAACACCGGGGAGCTGTTTTTT
- TRBJ1-1 TRBV6-2/TRBV6-3 - CASSTGILTEAFF TGTGCCAGCAGTACGGGGATTCTCACTGAAGCTTTCTTT
- TRBJ2-2 TRBV25-1 TRBD1 CASSERGRNTGELFF TGTGCCAGCAGTGAAAGGGGGCGAAACACCGGGGAGCTGTTTTTT
once TRBJ2-1 TRBV18 TRBD2 CASSPLAGVGNEQFF TGTGCCAGCTCACCACTAGCGGGAGTTGGGAATGAGCAGTTCTTC
- TRBJ2-7 TRBV10-3 TRBD1 CAISESADRASEQYF TGTGCCATCAGTGAGTCGGCGGACAGGGCGAGCGAGCAGTACTTC